This TCR beta chain was documented in a study of shared clonotypes between healthy human individuals. Study-level points and caveats: Generation probability values for non-shared clonotypes were lower than those for clonotypes shared by all four donors.

The J segment lost 4 bases and the V segment lost 0 bases, leaving 3 bases of the junction unmatched. Germline assignment: CDR1 SGHRS and CDR2 YFSETQ. The CDR3 totals 16 residues. Each of the donors was a healthy adult who was HIV-negative and had not had a recent acute infection or vaccination. Adult Caucasians living in Nashville, Tennessee made up all of the donors. About this clone: As yet, its antigen is unknown.

Deep-level assay runs were performed. The repertoire was sequenced with immunoSEQ multiplex PCR; TCRdb's copy has only in-frame clones and lacks some. The sample lists roughly 1 million clones; about 80% were seen once. The gene calls are TRBV5-1 and TRBJ2-3; 12 nucleotides align to TRBD2. This sequence originates from a man between 18 and 35 years old in good health. Some clones in this sample may be carry-over from other donors' samples. The sequencing sample was made of memory CD4+ T cells from PBMCs. The subset is: CD45RA-negative fraction. The CDR3, as DNA: TGCGCCAGCAGCTTGGGAGGACTAGCGGGACCAGATACGCAGTATTTT. This gives the protein CASSLGGLAGPDTQYF. The full variable domain, rest sourced from reference TRBV5-1 and TRBJ2-3, is KAGVTQTPRYLIKTRGQQVTLSCSPISGHRSVSWYQQTPGQGLQFLFEYFSETQRNKGNFPGRFSGRQFSNSRSEMNVSTLELGDSALYLCASSLGGLAGPDTQYFGPGTRLTVL.